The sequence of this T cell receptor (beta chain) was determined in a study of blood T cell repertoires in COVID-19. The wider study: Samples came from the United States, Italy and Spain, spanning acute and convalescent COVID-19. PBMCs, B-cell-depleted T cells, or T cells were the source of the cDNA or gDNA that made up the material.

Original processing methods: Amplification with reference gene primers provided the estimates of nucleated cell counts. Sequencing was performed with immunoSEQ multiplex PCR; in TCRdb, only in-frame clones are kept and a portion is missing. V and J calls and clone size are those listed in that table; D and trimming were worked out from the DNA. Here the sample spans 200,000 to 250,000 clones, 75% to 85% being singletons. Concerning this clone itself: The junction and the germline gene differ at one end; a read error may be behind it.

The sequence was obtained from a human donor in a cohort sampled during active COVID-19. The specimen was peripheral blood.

The CDR3 coding sequence is TGCGCCAGCAGCCAAGGGCCCCAGGCCCTTTACGCCTTC. The encoded protein is CASSQGPQALYAF. The chain carries TRBV4-1 and TRBJ1-2; D is unresolved. The CDR3 covers 13 residues. The germline V gene encodes CDR1 MGHRA and CDR2 YSYEKL.